This T cell receptor beta chain is from a study of shared clonotypes between healthy human individuals. General study findings and limits: Tissue TCR repertoires likely differ from these blood-only repertoires. Generally, naive subsets (rather than memory subsets) showed larger estimated richness.

Assay used: immunoSEQ multiplex PCR; TCRdb lists only in-frame clones, some missing. The table has 1.4 million or so clones, just under 99% seen once. Germline values: CDR1 MNHEY, CDR2 SMNVEV (reference sequence). V dropped 3 bases and J dropped 4 bases, with 13 bases sitting between them. The CDR3 runs to 15 residues. With respect to this clone: The target antigen is unknown.

Sequenced input: naive CD4+ T cells sorted from blood. Subset of the sample: CD45RA+ positively selected. The clonotype comes from a young man in good health. The chain carries TRBV27 and TRBJ2-1; TRBD1 is a possible D gene (5 bases). Written as DNA, the CDR3 is TGTGCCAGCAGTTTTGAACCGAAGGGGTACAATGAGCAGTTCTTC. It translates to CASSFEPKGYNEQFF.